This paragraph reports one T cell receptor beta chain. This clonotype has a count of ten or more. No cognate antigen has been identified for it. No much larger clone exists at a distance of one base, and base qualities are not known. The source of the sample is a study of neurological immune-mediated disorders (dated by TCRdb to between 2018 and 2020). Some background on the complete study: Peripheral blood TCR-beta repertoires from HTLV-I-associated myelopathy (HAM/TSP) patients, multiple sclerosis patients and healthy controls were compared by UMI-based sequencing. Longitudinal samples, technical triplicates and paired sorted CD4+ and CD8+ T-cell subsets, alongside PBMC samples, were included among the approximately 110 TCR-beta libraries. Of the approximately 70 subjects in the cohort, around 15 were HAM/TSP patients, around 35 were multiple sclerosis patients, and some 20 were healthy controls.

cDNA was synthesized by template-switch 5'RACE using a primer with a 10-nucleotide random unique molecular identifier that tagged each TCR transcript. Each sequencing run produced over 170 million TCR-beta sequences covering 15-18 subjects. The RNeasy kit was used to extract total RNA. Using the KAPA Real-time Library Amplification kit, TCR-beta VDJ regions were amplified with primers for the TCR constant region and the 5'RACE anchor. A first PCR added sample indexes and Illumina adaptors, and a second PCR then raised library yield. The roughly 650 bp TCR product was size-selected on a 2% E-gel SizeSelection system after Ampure bead purification. Before pooling, library quality was assessed on a Bioanalyzer, concentration was determined with Qubit, and library quantification was performed with the Kapa Library Quantification kit. Paired-end 2 x 150 bp sequencing of the libraries was performed on an Illumina HiSeq 2500. To increase sequence diversity, about 25-31% phiX was spiked into each library pool. On the study's bioinformatics: The UMI-based MiGEC pipeline processed quality-filtered reads and removed over 80% of raw TCR sequences during error correction. IMGT germline references were used for alignment of VDJ genes, and clonotypes were defined by a unique CDR3 amino acid sequence together with V-J genes. Clonal expansion, Shannon diversity and CDR3 relatedness were evaluated with VDJtools (CalcPairwiseDistances, ClusterSamples), while phylogenetic trees were built in CLCbio workbench. Clones with at least 8 unique UMIs were defined as expanded, with this threshold being based on coefficient-of-variation modelling across technical triplicates. TCRdb handled the public reads itself, with Q25 trimming in fastp and clone calling in MiXCR, and kept productive beta chains. Records with the same CDR3 protein are collapsed into one entry carrying the most frequent genes and DNA. The V and J calls here are based on TCRdb, not the publication. A total of tens of thousands of distinct CDR3 sequences appear in this sample, about an eighth of them only once. The ten largest clones add up to about 5.6% of the sample.

General study outcomes and caveats: No identical CDR3 amino acid sequences were found to be shared among expanded clones across subjects, suggesting that TCR-beta repertoires were private in all groups. TCR clonal expansion was highest in HAM/TSP patients and lowest in MS patients, with MS patients falling below even healthy controls.

CDR1 and CDR2 (MNHEY, SVGAGI) derive from the germline V gene. From the cysteine up to the phenylalanine, the CDR3 has a length of 13 residues. Only the CDR3 DNA is retained, 39 bases long and in frame from the first base. Cut back by 7 bases and 1 base, the V and J ends lie 7 bases apart. The healthy controls were volunteers from blood banks in Maryland, USA. Unsorted PBMC libraries were generated from 2 million PBMCs stored in RNAlater at -80 °C until RNA extraction. Peripheral blood underwent Ficoll-Hypaque density gradient centrifugation to isolate PBMCs, which were then cryopreserved in liquid nitrogen.

The receptor was isolated from a woman aged 60-70 years in good health. The sequence is built from TRBV6-5 and TRBJ2-2, and possibly TRBD2, on 5 matching bases. The specimen was PBMCs. In nucleotides, the sequence is TGTGCCAGCACCCGGGGGAACACCGGGGAGCTGTTTTTT. It codes for CASTRGNTGELFF.